Here is one T cell receptor beta chain with its context. Looked up from germline, CDR1 is LGHNA and CDR2 is YNFKEQ. The CDR3 is made up of 15 amino acids. Trimming cost V 4 bases and J 1 base; bases outside gene matches: 4. Methods used by the authors: Amplification of reference gene primers was used by the study to estimate nucleated cell counts. Profiled with immunoSEQ multiplex PCR; TCRdb holds only in-frame clones, not every one. For V, J and clone size, that table is used; D and trimming come from the DNA. The sample has 200,000 or so clones, around three quarters seen once. The data derive from a study of blood T cell repertoires in COVID-19. Overall study context: The origin of the acute and convalescent COVID-19 samples was the United States, Italy and Spain. In each case, the material was cDNA or gDNA derived from T cells, B-cell-depleted T cells, or PBMCs.

The TCR was taken from a man between 60 and 70 years old with active or convalescent COVID-19. Input material: peripheral blood. The V and J genes are TRBV4-2 and TRBJ2-3; 8 nucleotides match TRBD2. The CDR3 loop reads CASSLGGGGTDTQYF. The CDR3 DNA sequence: TGTGCCAGCAGCCTCGGGGGGGGAGGCACAGATACGCAGTATTTT.